Below are 20 T cell receptor beta chains sequenced from a single sample in a study of T cell responses to AZD1222 COVID-19 vaccine. Only in-frame clones appear in the TCRdb table, and some are missing; sequencing was by immunoSEQ multiplex PCR. Here the sample spans 150,000 or so clones, more than 80% being singletons. Sequencing was performed on peripheral blood, taken on day 0 of MenACWY control vaccination. These TCRs come from an adult in good health.

The V call is TRBV11-3, the J call TRBJ2-5; D is perhaps TRBD1 or TRBD2 (6 bases each). The CDR3 spans 13 residues. Trimming left V 4 bases short and J 3 bases short, with 9 bases between. Germline assignment: CDR1 SGHNT and CDR2 YENEEA. In nucleotides, the CDR3 is TGTGCCAGCAGCTCGGGGGCCAAAGAGACCCAGTACTTC. It yields the protein CASSSGAKETQYF.

The rearrangement joins TRBV6-5 to TRBJ1-1; D is uncertain. Deletions cut 5 bases from V and 6 bases from J, with 16 bases between. The CDR3 extends over 14 amino acids. Germline V gene lookup returns CDR1 MNHEY and CDR2 SVGAGI. This CDR3 is CASSTSFPVSEAFF. The CDR3 bases are TGTGCCAGCAGTACCTCCTTCCCGGTCTCTGAAGCTTTCTTT.

The chain couples TRBV10-2 to TRBJ1-5, with 8 bases aligning to TRBD1. There are 14 residues in the CDR3. CDR1 is WSHSY, CDR2 SAAADI, per germline. V dropped 6 bases and J dropped 7; count of bases not matched to a gene: 8. The DNA for the CDR3 is TGCGCCAGCAGCTGGGCAGGGGGCCGGCAGCCCCAGCATTTT. Translation: CASSWAGGRQPQHF.

The chain has TRBV7-8 and TRBJ1-6; no clear D gene. Germline V lookup: CDR1 SGHVS, CDR2 FQNEAQ. This CDR3 has 15 amino acids. The V gene lost 5 bases and the J gene lost 0 bases, with 8 bases spanning the gap. CDR3 sequence: CASSRSGSYNSPLHF. As DNA, the CDR3 is TGTGCCAGCAGCCGCTCAGGCTCCTATAATTCACCCCTCCACTTT.

The V gene is TRBV9, the J gene TRBJ2-2, with D possibly matching TRBD1 (5 bases). CDR3 length equals 13 residues. V shed 4 bases and J shed 5 bases, with 9 bases lying between them. Per germline, CDR1 SGDLS and CDR2 YYNGEE. Written as DNA, the CDR3 is TGTGCCAGCAGCCAAGCAGGGACCGGGGAGCTGTTTTTT. It encodes CASSQAGTGELFF.

V gene TRBV9 combines with J gene TRBJ1-3; D not resolved. The CDR3 runs 17 residues. With 6 bases removed from V and 0 bases from J, the gap between germline ends came to 19 bases. Germline V gives CDR1 SGDLS, CDR2 YYNGEE. The CDR3 is CASTQSDRIPSGNTIYF. The CDR3 DNA reads TGTGCCAGCACCCAATCAGACCGAATACCCTCTGGAAACACCATATATTTT.

The V and J genes are TRBV5-1 and TRBJ1-1; 7 bases align to TRBD1. The CDR3 loop spans 15 amino acids. From germline, CDR1 is SGHRS and CDR2 YFSETQ. V shed 0 bases and J 5 bases; nucleotides not matched to a gene: 7. As DNA, the CDR3 is TGCGCCAGCAGCTTGGCCCCAGGGGGTGGGACTGAAGCTTTCTTT. Amino acid sequence: CASSLAPGGGTEAFF.

The chain uses TRBV3-1 (or the pseudogene TRBV3-2) and TRBJ1-2; D is uncertain. Germline CDR1 reads LGHDT; CDR2 reads YNNKEL (reference sequence). Trimming took 0 bases from V and 8 from J, leaving 13 bases between them. The CDR3 is 14 residues long. The CDR3 is CASSQDLGYRGYTF. In DNA, the CDR3 is TGTGCCAGCAGCCAAGATTTGGGTTACCGGGGCTACACCTTC.

This chain links TRBV4-1 with TRBJ2-2; no firm D call. CDR3 size: 15 residues. V was trimmed by 4 bases and J by 6 bases, leaving 15 bases between them. CDR1 and CDR2 from the germline V gene are MGHRA and YSYEKL. CDR3 sequence (DNA): TGCGCCAGCAGCCTCCCCGACAATAGGGCCGGGGAGCTGTTTTTT. Translating it yields CASSLPDNRAGELFF.

The DNA for the CDR3 is TGTGCCACTCAACCCGCGGACAGCTCCTACGAGCAGTACTTC. This codes for CATQPADSSYEQYF. The V gene is TRBV24-1, the J gene TRBJ2-7; tentatively, D is TRBD1 (6 bases). The germline V gene has CDR1 KGHDR and CDR2 SFDVKD. The V and J ends lost 10 bases and 0 bases respectively, with 15 bases between them. This CDR3 contains 14 residues.

This chain links TRBV5-5 with TRBJ1-4; no reliable D call. The length of the CDR3 is 14 residues. Germline loops: CDR1 SGHKS, CDR2 YYEKEE (reference sequence). V was clipped by 1 base and J by 5 bases, with 9 bases between them. CDR3 protein: CASSLRAGNEKLFF. DNA for the CDR3: TGTGCCAGCAGCTTGAGGGCAGGCAATGAAAAACTGTTTTTT.

This clone occurred once. Here the CDR3 reads CASSPSPSNEQFF. The CDR3 DNA reads TGTGCCAGCAGCCCCAGCCCCAGCAATGAGCAGTTCTTC. The rearrangement uses TRBV14 and TRBJ2-1; the D is unclear. Germline CDR1 SGHDN, CDR2 FVKESK. The CDR3 runs 13 residues. With 4 bases removed from V and 6 bases from J, the gap between germline ends came to 10 bases.

This clone was seen only once. This chain uses TRBV7-9 with TRBJ2-5; D possibly corresponds to TRBD2 (6 bases). Looked up from germline, CDR1 is SEHNR and CDR2 is FQNEAQ (reference sequence). V was cut by 0 bases and J by 5 bases, with 16 bases left in between. This CDR3 region has 16 residues. The CDR3 sequence: CASSLARSGEGETQYF. DNA of the CDR3: TGTGCCAGCAGCTTAGCGCGGTCGGGAGAGGGGGAGACCCAGTACTTC.

The chain is built from TRBV25-1 and TRBJ2-1, with D possibly being TRBD2 (5 bases). Per the germline V gene, CDR1 is MGHDK and CDR2 is SYGVNS. The CDR3 loop spans 16 amino acids. Trimming removed 1 base from V and 1 base from J, with 11 bases in between. The CDR3 DNA follows: TGTGCCAGCAGTGAATCGGGAAAGCGTTCCTACAATGAGCAGTTCTTC. It specifies CASSESGKRSYNEQFF. The whole variable domain, remainder taken from reference TRBV25-1 and TRBJ2-1, is EADIYQTPRYLVIGTGKKITLECSQTMGHDKMYWYQQDPGMELHLIHYSYGVNSTEKGDLSSESTVSRIRTEHFPLTLESARPSHTSQYLCASSESGKRSYNEQFFGPGTRLTVL.

This clone has only a few counts. The V call is TRBV3-1 (or the pseudogene TRBV3-2), the J call TRBJ2-2; D remains unclear. Germline loops: CDR1 LGHDT, CDR2 YNNKEL (reference sequence). The CDR3 is made up of 15 amino acids. Between the trimmed V and J ends, which lost 2 bases and 0 bases, there was a span of 7 bases. The CDR3 here is CASSQTASNTGELFF. In DNA form, the CDR3 reads TGTGCCAGCAGCCAAACGGCCTCGAACACCGGGGAGCTGTTTTTT.

This sequence joins TRBV2 and TRBJ2-3, with D possibly being TRBD2 (5 bases). Germline V gene data show CDR1 as SNHLY and CDR2 as FYNNEI. V lost 2 bases to trimming and J lost 0 bases, with 18 bases between them. This CDR3 contains 18 residues. CDR3 in amino acids: CASSEYVVTTLSTDTQYF. The DNA of the CDR3 is TGTGCCAGCAGTGAATATGTTGTGACTACCTTAAGCACAGATACGCAGTATTTT.

The chain links TRBV5-1 to TRBJ1-1, with D possibly TRBD1 on 6 matching bases. Deletions cut 4 bases from V and 2 bases from J, with 21 bases between. The CDR3 extends over 17 amino acids. Per germline, CDR1 SGHRS and CDR2 YFSETQ. The CDR3 spells CASSATTDRHLNTEAFF. In nucleotides, the CDR3 is TGCGCCAGCAGCGCGACTACCGACAGGCACTTAAACACTGAAGCTTTCTTT.

As DNA, the CDR3 is TGTGCCAGCAGTTTTTCGCTAGCGGGCCTGTCCTACGAGCAGTACTTC. This encodes CASSFSLAGLSYEQYF. J is TRBJ2-7 and V is TRBV28, with 8 bases that match TRBD2. This CDR3 is 16 amino acids long. V was pared by 3 bases and J by 1 base, with 8 bases of the junction left unmatched. CDR1 is MDHEN and CDR2 is SYDVKM in the germline V gene.

The rearrangement joins TRBV5-4 to TRBJ2-1; the match to TRBD2 covers 9 bases. The CDR3 has 15 amino acids. Trimming cost V 4 bases and J 9 bases; bases outside gene matches: 11. Germline V CDR1 and CDR2: SGHNT, YYREEE (reference sequence). The CDR3 loop reads CASSEASSGRGEQFF. The CDR3 DNA follows: TGTGCCAGCAGCGAGGCGAGTAGCGGGAGAGGTGAGCAGTTCTTC.

The J gene is TRBJ1-5, the V gene TRBV27, with 7 bases that match TRBD1. Per the germline V gene, CDR1 is MNHEY and CDR2 is SMNVEV (reference sequence). V gave up 6 bases and J gave up 4 bases; unmatched junction bases: 0. The CDR3 loop spans 12 amino acids. CDR3 protein: CASRTGNQPQHF. Here the CDR3 DNA reads TGTGCCAGCAGGACAGGGAATCAGCCCCAGCATTTT.